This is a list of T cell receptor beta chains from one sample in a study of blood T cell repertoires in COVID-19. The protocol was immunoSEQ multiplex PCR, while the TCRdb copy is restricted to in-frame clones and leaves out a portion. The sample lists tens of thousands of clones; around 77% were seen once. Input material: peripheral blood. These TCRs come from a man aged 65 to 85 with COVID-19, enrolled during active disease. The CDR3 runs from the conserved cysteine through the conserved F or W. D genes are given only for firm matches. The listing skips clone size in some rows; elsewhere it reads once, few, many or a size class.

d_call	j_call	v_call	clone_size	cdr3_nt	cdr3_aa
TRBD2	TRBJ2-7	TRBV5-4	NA	TGTGCCAGCAGCTCTGGGGGGGGGTTAGCAGGGACCTACGAGCAGTACTTC	CASSSGGGLAGTYEQYF
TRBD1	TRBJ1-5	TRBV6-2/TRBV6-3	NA	TGTGCCAGCAGTTACGGATCGAGGGGGCCGGATCAGCCCCAGCATTTT	CASSYGSRGPDQPQHF
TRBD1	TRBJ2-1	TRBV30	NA	TGTGCCTGGAGTGCTCTGGGACAGGGGATAAATGAGCAGTTCTTC	CAWSALGQGINEQFF
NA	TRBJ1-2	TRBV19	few	TGTGCCAGTAGTATAGTTTATGATGGCGGATATGGCTACACCTTC	CASSIVYDGGYGYTF
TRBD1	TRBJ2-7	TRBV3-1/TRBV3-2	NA	TGTGCCAGCAGCCAAGCGCCGGGACAGCTCTACGAGCAGTACTTC	CASSQAPGQLYEQYF
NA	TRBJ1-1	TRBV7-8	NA	TGTGCCAGCAGCTCAGGGATATGGGGCACTGAAGCTTTCTTT	CASSSGIWGTEAFF
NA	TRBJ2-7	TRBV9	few	TGTGCCAGCAGCGTATTCTCGAGCTCCTACGAGCAGTACTTC	CASSVFSSSYEQYF
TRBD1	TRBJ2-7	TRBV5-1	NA	TGCGCCAGCAGCTTAACAGGGGACGAGCAGTACTTC	CASSLTGDEQYF
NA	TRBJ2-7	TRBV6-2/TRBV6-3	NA	TGTGCCAGCAGTTTGAGGACAGAGTACGAGCAGTACTTC	CASSLRTEYEQYF
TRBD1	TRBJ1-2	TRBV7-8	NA	TGTGCCAGCAGCTTAGGATCCGGGACAGCACGCAACTATGGCTACACCTTC	CASSLGSGTARNYGYTF
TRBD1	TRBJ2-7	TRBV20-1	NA	TGCAGTGGGGACAGGGGCTACGAGCAGTACTTC	CSGDRGYEQYF
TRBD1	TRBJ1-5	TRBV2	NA	TGTGCCAGCAGTGACAGGGGGCTCGGTCAGCCCCAGCATTTT	CASSDRGLGQPQHF
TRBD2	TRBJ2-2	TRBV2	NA	TGTGCCAGCAGGGGGACTAGCGGGCCTACCGGGGAGCTGTTTTTT	CASRGTSGPTGELFF
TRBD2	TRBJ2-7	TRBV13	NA	TGTGCCAGCAGCGCCCACCTCCTAGCGGGAATACTTGATTACGAGCAGTACTTC	CASSAHLLAGILDYEQYF
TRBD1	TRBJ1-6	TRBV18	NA	TGTGCCAGCTCACCAATGGGACAGGGTAATTCACCCCTCCACTTT	CASSPMGQGNSPLHF
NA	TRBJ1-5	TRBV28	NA	TGTGCCAGCAGTTCCGACAGGAGAAGGGCCAATCAGCCCCAGCATTTT	CASSSDRRRANQPQHF
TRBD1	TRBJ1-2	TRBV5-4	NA	TGTGCCAGCAGCCAGGGACAGATCCCCGGAAGGATCTATGGCTACACCTTC	CASSQGQIPGRIYGYTF
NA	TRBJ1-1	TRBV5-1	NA	TGCGCCAGCAGCTGGACCCCCGGACAATTAAACACTGAAGCTTTCTTT	CASSWTPGQLNTEAFF
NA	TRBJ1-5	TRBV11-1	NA	TGTGCCAGCAGCCGGGGGGGGAATCAGCCCCAGCATTTT	CASSRGGNQPQHF
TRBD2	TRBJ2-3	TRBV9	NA	TGTGCCAGCAGCATAGGGACTAGCGGGACCACAGATACGCAGTATTTT	CASSIGTSGTTDTQYF
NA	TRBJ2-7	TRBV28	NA	TGTGCCAGCAGTTTGGATATACCCTCATTTTTTTCAGGGGATAATTACGAGCAGTACTTC	CASSLDIPSFFSGDNYEQYF
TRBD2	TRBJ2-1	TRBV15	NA	TGTGCCACCAGCAGAGCCCTAGCGGGAGTGGATGAGCAGTTCTTC	CATSRALAGVDEQFF
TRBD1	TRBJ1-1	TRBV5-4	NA	TGTGCCAGCAGTCCCCCACCGGGACAGTCCCCTGAAGCTTTCTTT	CASSPPPGQSPEAFF
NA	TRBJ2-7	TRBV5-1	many	TGCGCCAGCAAGGATGACCGAGGATTCTCCTACGAGCAGTACTTC	CASKDDRGFSYEQYF
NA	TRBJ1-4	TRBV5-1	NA	TGCGCCAGCAGAGTCCAGGCAACTAATGAAAAACTGTTTTTT	CASRVQATNEKLFF
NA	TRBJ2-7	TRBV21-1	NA	TGTGCCAGCAGCAAGGGGGACAGGACGTACTACGAGCAGTACTTC	CASSKGDRTYYEQYF
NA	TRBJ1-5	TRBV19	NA	TGTGCCAGTAGTGAGTATGGTAGGGGTGGCAATCAGCCCCAGCATTTT	CASSEYGRGGNQPQHF
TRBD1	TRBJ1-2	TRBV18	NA	TGTGCCAGCTCACCACAGGGGGCGAGACTCCGAGCTAACTATGGCTACACCTTC	CASSPQGARLRANYGYTF
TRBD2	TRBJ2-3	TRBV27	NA	TGTGCCAGCAGTCACCTAGCGGGAGACGCCACAGATACGCAGTATTTT	CASSHLAGDATDTQYF
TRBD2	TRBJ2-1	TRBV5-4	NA	TGTGCCAGCAGCTTGGGACTAGCGGGTAGGTCAGAGCAGTTCTTC	CASSLGLAGRSEQFF
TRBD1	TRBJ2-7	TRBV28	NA	TGTGCCAGCAGTTCCATACAGGGGTCCTACGAGCAGTACTTC	CASSSIQGSYEQYF
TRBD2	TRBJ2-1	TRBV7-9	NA	TGTGCCAGCAGCAATCTAGCGGGACGTAGCAATGAGCAGTTCTTC	CASSNLAGRSNEQFF
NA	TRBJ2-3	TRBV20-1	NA	TGCAGTGCTAGTGGGCTTCGCACAGATACGCAGTATTTT	CSASGLRTDTQYF
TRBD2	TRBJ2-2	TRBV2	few	TGTGCCAGCGTAGGGACTAGCGTTAACACCGGGGAGCTGTTTTTT	CASVGTSVNTGELFF
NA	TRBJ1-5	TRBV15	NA	TGTGCCACCAGCTCCCCCAGGGATAGCAATCAGCCCCAGCATTTT	CATSSPRDSNQPQHF
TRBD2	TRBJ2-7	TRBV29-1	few	TGCAGCGTGTGGTCTCCGGGACTAGCGTACGAGCAGTACTTC	CSVWSPGLAYEQYF
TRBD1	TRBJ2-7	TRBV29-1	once	TGCAGCGCCGGGACAGGGGGCTACGAGCAGTACTTC	CSAGTGGYEQYF
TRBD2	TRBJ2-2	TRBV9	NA	TGTGCCAGCAGCCCGGGGACTAGCGGGAGATTGGCCGGGGAGCTGTTTTTT	CASSPGTSGRLAGELFF
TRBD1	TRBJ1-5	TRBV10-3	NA	TGTGCCATCAGTGAGAATGAGGGGGCTCAGCCCCAGCATTTT	CAISENEGAQPQHF
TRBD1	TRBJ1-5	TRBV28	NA	TGTGCCAGCAGCCAACCCAGGGCCCAACAGGGGTGGGATCAGCCCCAGCATTTT	CASSQPRAQQGWDQPQHF
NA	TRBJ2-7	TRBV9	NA	TGTGCCAGCAAGCGAGCGGAGGGTCCCTACGAGCAGTACTTC	CASKRAEGPYEQYF
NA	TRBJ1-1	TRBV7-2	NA	TGTGCCAGCAGCTTAGAGGGGGTCAGAATCTTGAACCATCCTCAAGCTTTCTTT	CASSLEGVRILNHPQAFF
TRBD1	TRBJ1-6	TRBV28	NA	TGTGCCAGCAGTTTATTTCCAGGGGGGACCCTAAAGGCGCGGCCCTTT	CASSLFPGGTLKARPF
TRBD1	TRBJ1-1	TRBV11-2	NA	TGTGCCAGCAGCACCTCCGACAGGGTGGCTGAAGCTTTCTTT	CASSTSDRVAEAFF
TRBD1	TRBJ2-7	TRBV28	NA	TGTGCCAGCAGTTACAGGGGTCCTCAGTACGAGCAGTACTTC	CASSYRGPQYEQYF
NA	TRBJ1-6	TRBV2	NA	TGTGCCAGCAGAGGAGAGGTTCGGTCACCCCTCCACTTT	CASRGEVRSPLHF
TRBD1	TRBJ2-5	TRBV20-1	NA	TGCAGGATCGGACAGGGCGAGACCCAGTACTTC	CRIGQGETQYF
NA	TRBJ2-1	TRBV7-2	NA	TGTGCCAGCAGCTTAGTTGCCTTCGGCGGGAATGAGCAGTTCTTC	CASSLVAFGGNEQFF
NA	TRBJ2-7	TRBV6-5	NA	TGTGCCAGCCTTAGGCAGGGCACCTACGAGCAGTACTTC	CASLRQGTYEQYF
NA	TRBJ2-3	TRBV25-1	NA	TGTGCCAGCAGTTCCCGGGGACTTTATAGCACAGATACGCAGTATTTT	CASSSRGLYSTDTQYF
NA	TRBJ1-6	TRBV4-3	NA	TGCGCCAGCAGCCAAGATTACGAGACTTATAATTCACCCCTCCACTTT	CASSQDYETYNSPLHF
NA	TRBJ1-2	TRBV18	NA	TGTGCCAGCTCACCCACAGGTGAAACTTACTATGGCTACACCTTC	CASSPTGETYYGYTF
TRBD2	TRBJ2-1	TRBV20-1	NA	TGCAGTGCTAGTCTCCTACCAGCGGGAGGGGAAGAGCAGTTCTTC	CSASLLPAGGEEQFF
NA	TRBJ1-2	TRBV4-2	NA	TGTGCCAGCACGATAGGGGGAGACAGCCGCTATGGCTACACCTTC	CASTIGGDSRYGYTF
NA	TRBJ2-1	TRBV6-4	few	TGTGCCAGCAGTGACTCGGGGCCCGAAAATGAGCAGTTCTTC	CASSDSGPENEQFF
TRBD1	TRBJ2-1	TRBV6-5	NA	TGTGCCAGCAGAGTGGACAGGGGGCTATACAATGAGCAGTTCTTC	CASRVDRGLYNEQFF
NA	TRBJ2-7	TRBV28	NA	TGTGCCAGCAGAGTAGAGAGCCCCTCCTACGAGCAGTACTTC	CASRVESPSYEQYF
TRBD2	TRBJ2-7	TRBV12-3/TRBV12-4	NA	TGTGCCAGCAGCAATCTAGCGGGAGACGAGCAGTACTTC	CASSNLAGDEQYF
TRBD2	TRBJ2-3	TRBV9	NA	TGTGCCAGCAGCGTACTAGCGGGAGGGCCCGCAGATACGCAGTATTTT	CASSVLAGGPADTQYF